These T cell receptor beta chains were read from a single sample in a study of metastatic and nonmetastatic thyroid tumors. TCRdb re-processed the PCR reads through MiXCR. The sample includes around 35,000 clones, 15% to 20% seen only once; the top ten take 3.4%. Sequenced material: blood. These receptors were obtained from a female donor with papillary thyroid cancer or a benign thyroid nodule (not recorded which). Some clones in this sample may be carry-over from other donors' samples. CDR3s include the opening cysteine and the closing phenylalanine or tryptophan. The D gene is left open where the match is weak. Part of the rows lack a size; the others show once, few, many or a class for expanded clones.

d_gene	abundance	v_gene	j_gene	CDR3aa	CDR3nt
-	many	TRBV3-1	TRBJ2-7	CASSQGWDARYEQYF	TGTGCCAGCAGCCAAGGTTGGGATGCTCGCTACGAGCAGTACTTC
TRBD1	medium-sized	TRBV11-2	TRBJ1-2	CASTETGVNGYTF	TGTGCCAGCACCGAAACAGGGGTTAATGGCTACACCTTC
TRBD1	many	TRBV7-3	TRBJ2-3	CASSPGQGLDTQYF	TGTGCCAGCAGCCCAGGACAGGGGTTAGATACGCAGTATTTT
-	once	TRBV7-2	TRBJ1-3	CASILVGTSATIYF	TGTGCCAGCATCTTAGTTGGGACCTCAGCCACCATATACTTT
-	many	TRBV27	TRBJ1-6	CASSLGGSPLHF	TGTGCCAGCAGTTTAGGGGGTTCACCCCTCCACTTT
TRBD1	few	TRBV15	TRBJ1-2	CATSCGSGGDYGYTF	TGTGCCACCAGCTGCGGGTCAGGGGGCGACTATGGCTACACCTTC
-	many	TRBV7-3	TRBJ2-2	CASSFGYTGELFF	TGTGCCAGCAGCTTTGGGTACACCGGGGAGCTGTTTTTT
-	-	TRBV20-1	TRBJ2-7	CSAKVAGAYEQYF	TGCAGTGCTAAAGTAGCTGGAGCCTACGAGCAGTACTTC
-	many	TRBV2	TRBJ1-6	CASSGPLGPLHF	TGTGCCAGCAGTGGACCCCTCGGGCCCCTCCACTTT
TRBD1	-	TRBV5-1	TRBJ2-2	CASHLDGTANTGELFF	TGCGCCAGCCACCTCGACGGGACAGCGAACACCGGGGAGCTGTTTTTT
TRBD1	many	TRBV6-1	TRBJ2-7	CASSRGQGFTYEQYF	TGTGCCAGCAGCCGGGGACAGGGGTTTACCTACGAGCAGTACTTC
-	many	TRBV30	TRBJ2-3	CAWRRGGLRDTQYF	TGTGCCTGGAGGAGGGGGGGGCTCAGAGATACGCAGTATTTT
-	-	TRBV5-6	TRBJ2-7	CASNGQSSYEQYF	TGTGCCAGCAATGGACAGAGCTCCTACGAGCAGTACTTC
TRBD1	many	TRBV9	TRBJ1-2	CASSVATGQGLGYTF	TGTGCCAGCAGCGTAGCTACGGGACAGGGACTGGGCTACACCTTC
-	many	TRBV5-1	TRBJ1-6	CASSLGTTYNSPLHF	TGCGCCAGCAGTCTCGGGACGACCTATAATTCACCCCTCCACTTT
TRBD1	many	TRBV20-1	TRBJ1-4	CSASTGQGRWEKLFF	TGCAGTGCTAGCACAGGACAGGGCCGGTGGGAAAAACTGTTTTTT
TRBD2	many	TRBV3-1	TRBJ2-2	CASSRQGRAGTGELFF	TGTGCCAGCAGCCGCCAAGGCAGAGCGGGAACCGGGGAGCTGTTTTTT
-	medium-sized	TRBV5-1	TRBJ2-7	CASNPGSVNYEQYF	TGCGCCAGCAACCCCGGGTCGGTGAACTACGAGCAGTACTTC
TRBD1	medium-sized	TRBV6-1	TRBJ2-7	CASSERGDRGRSEQYF	TGTGCCAGCAGTGAGAGGGGGGACAGGGGGCGATCCGAGCAGTACTTC
TRBD2	many	TRBV24-1	TRBJ2-2	CATRGTSLAGELFF	TGTGCCACCCGTGGGACTAGCCTCGCCGGGGAGCTGTTTTTT
-	many	TRBV18	TRBJ2-1	CASSPHGPQGGFSNEQFF	TGTGCCAGCTCACCACATGGGCCTCAAGGGGGATTCTCCAATGAGCAGTTCTTC
TRBD2	medium-sized	TRBV30	TRBJ2-7	CAWSVGGSSYEQYF	TGTGCCTGGAGTGTCGGCGGGAGCTCCTACGAGCAGTACTTC
TRBD1	-	TRBV2	TRBJ1-6	CASSEERAGGSPIHF	TGTGCCAGCAGTGAAGAGCGAGCAGGGGGTTCACCCATACACTTT
-	many	TRBV4-2	TRBJ2-1	CASSQGRGSGSSYNEQFF	TGTGCCAGCAGCCAAGGACGTGGTAGCGGAAGCTCCTACAATGAGCAGTTCTTC
-	-	TRBV5-1	TRBJ2-5	CASKLLPGRQETQYF	TGCGCCAGCAAACTACTGCCGGGACGCCAAGAGACCCAGTACTTC
TRBD2	-	TRBV20-1	TRBJ2-7	CSASLVSSGSYYERYF	TGCAGTGCTAGTTTGGTGTCTAGCGGGAGCTACTACGAGCGGTACTTC
TRBD2	few	TRBV6-1	TRBJ2-3	CASSEMAGGPTDTQYF	TGTGCCAGCAGTGAAATGGCGGGAGGGCCTACAGATACGCAGTATTTT
-	many	TRBV6-4	TRBJ1-1	CASRKDIWNTEAFF	TGTGCCAGCAGGAAGGACATATGGAACACTGAAGCTTTCTTT
TRBD2	-	TRBV6-5	TRBJ2-7	CASSSTSWLSYEQYF	TGTGCCAGCAGTTCGACTAGCTGGCTCTCCTACGAGCAGTACTTC
TRBD2	many	TRBV30	TRBJ2-7	CAWSVSGGRPYEQYF	TGTGCCTGGAGTGTCTCCGGCGGGAGACCCTACGAGCAGTACTTC
TRBD2	few	TRBV5-6	TRBJ2-3	CASSLRDSGSTDTQYF	TGTGCCAGCAGCTTGCGAGATAGCGGGAGCACAGATACGCAGTATTTT
-	-	TRBV20-1	TRBJ2-7	CSARVEGVAYEQYF	TGCAGTGCTAGGGTGGAGGGGGTGGCCTACGAGCAGTACTTC
-	-	TRBV30	TRBJ1-2	CACRVLPLMKTF	TGTGCCTGCAGGGTTTTACCCCTGATGAAGACCTTC
TRBD1	few	TRBV6-9	TRBJ2-2	CASRDSGITGELFF	TGTGCCAGTCGGGACAGTGGTATAACCGGGGAGCTGTTTTTT
TRBD1	-	TRBV3-1	TRBJ1-2	CVSSRKGARANYGYTF	TGTGTCAGTAGCCGGAAGGGGGCCAGGGCTAACTATGGCTACACCTTC
-	many	TRBV3-1	TRBJ2-7	CASSQGVGAYEQYF	TGTGCCAGCAGCCAAGGGGTGGGGGCCTACGAGCAGTACTTC
-	many	TRBV2	TRBJ1-4	CASTAGLSEKLFF	TGTGCCAGCACAGCGGGGTTGAGTGAAAAACTGTTTTTT
-	many	TRBV3-1	TRBJ2-1	CASSQDGRTYNEQFF	TGTGCCAGCAGCCAAGACGGGCGGACCTACAATGAGCAGTTCTTC
TRBD1	many	TRBV13	TRBJ1-1	CASSFGQANTEAFF	TGTGCCAGCAGCTTCGGACAGGCCAACACTGAAGCTTTCTTT
-	few	TRBV6-1	TRBJ1-5	CASARSNRPQHF	TGTGCCAGCGCGAGGTCCAATCGGCCCCAGCATTTT
-	many	TRBV12-3/TRBV12-4	TRBJ1-5	CASSLDLASQPQHF	TGTGCCAGCAGTTTAGACTTGGCGAGTCAGCCCCAGCATTTT
-	-	TRBV28	TRBJ1-5	CASSPAVGVHPQHF	TGTGCCAGCAGTCCCGCGGTAGGCGTTCATCCCCAGCATTTT
-	-	TRBV30	TRBJ2-7	CAWSAGGYEQYF	TGTGCCTGGAGTGCAGGGGGGTACGAGCAGTACTTC